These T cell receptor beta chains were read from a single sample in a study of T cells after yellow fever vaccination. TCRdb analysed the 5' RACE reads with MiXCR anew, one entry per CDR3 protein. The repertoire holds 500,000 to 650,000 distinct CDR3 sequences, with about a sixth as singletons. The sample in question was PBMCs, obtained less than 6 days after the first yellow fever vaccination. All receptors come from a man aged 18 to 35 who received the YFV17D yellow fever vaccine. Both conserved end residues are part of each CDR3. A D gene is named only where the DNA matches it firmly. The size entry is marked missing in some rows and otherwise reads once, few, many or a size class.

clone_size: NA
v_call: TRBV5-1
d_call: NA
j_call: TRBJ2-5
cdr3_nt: TGCGCCAGCAGCTTAGGCGCCCCGCGGTATGAGACCCAGTACTTC
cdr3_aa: CASSLGAPRYETQYF

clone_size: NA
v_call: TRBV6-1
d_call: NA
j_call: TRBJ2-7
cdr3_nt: TGTGCCAGCAGTGAAAATGTCCGGGACAAATCCTACGAGCAGTACTTC
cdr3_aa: CASSENVRDKSYEQYF

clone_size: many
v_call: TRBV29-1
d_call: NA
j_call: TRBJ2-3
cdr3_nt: TGCAGCGTCAACAGGGTAGATACGCAGTATTTT
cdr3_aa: CSVNRVDTQYF

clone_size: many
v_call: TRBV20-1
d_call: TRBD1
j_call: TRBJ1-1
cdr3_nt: TGCAGTGCTAGAAATGGGGACAGGGAGGTCACTGAAGCTTTCTTT
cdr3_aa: CSARNGDREVTEAFF

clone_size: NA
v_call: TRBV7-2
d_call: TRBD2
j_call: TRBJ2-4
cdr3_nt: TGTGCCAGCAGCTTCGGGAGGGGCGAAAACATTCAGTACTTC
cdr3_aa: CASSFGRGENIQYF

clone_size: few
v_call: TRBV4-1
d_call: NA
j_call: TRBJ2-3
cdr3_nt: TGCGCCAGCAGACCCACCTTGGGGAAAGGGAAGGATACGCAGTATTTT
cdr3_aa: CASRPTLGKGKDTQYF

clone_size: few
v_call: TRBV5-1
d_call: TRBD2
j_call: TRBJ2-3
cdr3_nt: TGCGCCAGCTGCAGCGGGGGGTACACAGATACGCAGTATTTT
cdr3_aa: CASCSGGYTDTQYF

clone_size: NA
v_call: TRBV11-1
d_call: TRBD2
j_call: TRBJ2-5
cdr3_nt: TGTGCCAGCAGCTTGGGCCTAGCGGGGAAGACCCAGTACTTC
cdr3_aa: CASSLGLAGKTQYF

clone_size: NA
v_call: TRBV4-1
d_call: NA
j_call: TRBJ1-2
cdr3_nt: TGCGCCAGCAGCCAAACAGGTTGGGGGGAAGGTGGCTACACCTTC
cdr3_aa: CASSQTGWGEGGYTF

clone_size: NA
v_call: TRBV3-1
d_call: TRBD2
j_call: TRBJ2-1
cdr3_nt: TGTGCCAGCAGCCAAGACGGGGGGGCTGTGGATGAGCAGTTCTTC
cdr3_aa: CASSQDGGAVDEQFF

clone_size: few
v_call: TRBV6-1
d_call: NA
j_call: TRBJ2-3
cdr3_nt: TGTGCCAGCAAGGCTAGCCCCCCAGATACGCAGTATTTT
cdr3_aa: CASKASPPDTQYF

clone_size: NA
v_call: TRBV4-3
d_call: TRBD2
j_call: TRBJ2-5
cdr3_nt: TGCGCCAGCAGCCAAGATAGCGGGGACCAAGAGACCCAGTACTTC
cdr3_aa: CASSQDSGDQETQYF

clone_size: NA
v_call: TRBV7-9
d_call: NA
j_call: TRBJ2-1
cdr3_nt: TGTGCCAGCAGCTTTCGGGAAAAGGTCAATGAGCAGTTCTTC
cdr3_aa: CASSFREKVNEQFF

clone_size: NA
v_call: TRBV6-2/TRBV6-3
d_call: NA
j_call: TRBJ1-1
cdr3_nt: TGTGCCAGCACCCCCGTTTTCGGGGAAGGTGAAGCTTTCTTT
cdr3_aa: CASTPVFGEGEAFF

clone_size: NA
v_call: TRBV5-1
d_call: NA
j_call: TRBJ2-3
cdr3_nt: TGCGCCAGCAGCTTGCAGCTAGCATCAGATACGCAGTATTTT
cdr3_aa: CASSLQLASDTQYF

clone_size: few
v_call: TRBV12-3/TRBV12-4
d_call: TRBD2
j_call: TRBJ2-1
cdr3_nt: TGTGCCAGCAGGTCAAGCGGGACCTCCTACAATGAGCAGTTCTTC
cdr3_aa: CASRSSGTSYNEQFF

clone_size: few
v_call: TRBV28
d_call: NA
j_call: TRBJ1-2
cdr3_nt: TGTGCCAGCAGTTTGGTCCGGGGCACAGCTAACTATGGCTACACCTTC
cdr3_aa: CASSLVRGTANYGYTF

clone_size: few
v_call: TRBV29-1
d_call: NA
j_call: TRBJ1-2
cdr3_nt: TGCAGCGTCGACGGAGATTATGGCTACACCTTC
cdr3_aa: CSVDGDYGYTF

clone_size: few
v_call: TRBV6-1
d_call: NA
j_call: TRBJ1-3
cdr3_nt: TGTGCCAGCACCCCCATATGGGGCTCTGGAAACACCATATATTTT
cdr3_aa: CASTPIWGSGNTIYF

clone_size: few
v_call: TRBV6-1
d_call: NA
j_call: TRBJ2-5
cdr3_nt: TGTGCCAGCAGTGATGACGTAGGGGCGCGGGAGACCCAGTACTTC
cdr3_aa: CASSDDVGARETQYF

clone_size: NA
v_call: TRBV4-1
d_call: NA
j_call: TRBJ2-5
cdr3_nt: TGCGCCAGCAGCCAAGTACTAACCGGACAACTCCAAGAGACCCAGTACTTC
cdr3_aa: CASSQVLTGQLQETQYF

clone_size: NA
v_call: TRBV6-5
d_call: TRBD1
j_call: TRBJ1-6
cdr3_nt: TGTGCCAGCAGTCACCAGGACAGGGGAATTTCACCCCTCCACTTT
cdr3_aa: CASSHQDRGISPLHF

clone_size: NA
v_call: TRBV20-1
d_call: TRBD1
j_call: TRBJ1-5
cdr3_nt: TGCAGTGCTACAGAAGGGACAGGATACAATCAGCCCCAGCATTTT
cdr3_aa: CSATEGTGYNQPQHF

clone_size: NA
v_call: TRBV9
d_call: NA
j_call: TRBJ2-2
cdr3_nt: TGTGCCAGCAGCGTAGCATCCAGGGGGGGGACCGGGGAGCTGTTTTTT
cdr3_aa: CASSVASRGGTGELFF

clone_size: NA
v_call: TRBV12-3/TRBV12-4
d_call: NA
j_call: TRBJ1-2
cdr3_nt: TGTGCCAGCAGTTTAGAGGCCTCTAACTATGGCTACACCTTC
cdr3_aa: CASSLEASNYGYTF

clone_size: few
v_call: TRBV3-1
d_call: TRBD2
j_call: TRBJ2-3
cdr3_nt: TGTGCCAGCAGCCAAGGAACTAGCGGGGGACCAGATACGCAGTATTTT
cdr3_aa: CASSQGTSGGPDTQYF

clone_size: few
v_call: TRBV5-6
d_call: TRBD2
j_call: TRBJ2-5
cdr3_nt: TGTGCCAGCAGCTTGGATAGCGGGGGACACCACGAGACCCAGTACTTC
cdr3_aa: CASSLDSGGHHETQYF

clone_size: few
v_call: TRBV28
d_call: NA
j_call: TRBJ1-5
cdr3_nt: TGTGCCAGCACCCGATATGGCCGGGGGTGGGGTCAGCCCCAGCATTTT
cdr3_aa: CASTRYGRGWGQPQHF

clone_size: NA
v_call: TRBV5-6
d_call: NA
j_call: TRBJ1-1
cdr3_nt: TGTGCCAGCAGCCTCAGGTTGGGGGCTGAAGCTTTCTTT
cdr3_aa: CASSLRLGAEAFF

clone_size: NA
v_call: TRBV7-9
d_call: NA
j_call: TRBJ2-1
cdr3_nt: TGTGCCAGCAGCTTAAATGTGGAATCCAACTTGGATGAGCAGTCCTTC
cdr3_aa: CASSLNVESNLDEQSF

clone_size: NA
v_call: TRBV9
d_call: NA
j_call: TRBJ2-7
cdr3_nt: TGTGCCAGCAGCTCGAGGAGCAGGGGAGGAGAGCAGTACTTC
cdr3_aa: CASSSRSRGGEQYF

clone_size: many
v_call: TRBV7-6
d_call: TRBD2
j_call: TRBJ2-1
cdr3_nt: TGTGCCAGCAGCTCCGGGGGGGGTGAGCAGTTCTTC
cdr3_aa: CASSSGGGEQFF

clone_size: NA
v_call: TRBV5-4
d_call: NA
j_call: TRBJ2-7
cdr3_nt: TGTGCCACCACCAAAGACAGGACGAGCTCCTACGAGCAGTACTTC
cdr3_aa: CATTKDRTSSYEQYF

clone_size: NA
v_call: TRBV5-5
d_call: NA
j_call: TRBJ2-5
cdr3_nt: TGTGCCAGTCAGCTTCTTGGAGGGGAGACCCAGTACTTC
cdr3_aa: CASQLLGGETQYF

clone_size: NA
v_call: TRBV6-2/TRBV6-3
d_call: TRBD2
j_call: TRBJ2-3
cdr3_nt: TGTGCCAGCAGTTACTCACGAGCGGGGGGGCACACAGATACGCAGTATTTT
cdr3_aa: CASSYSRAGGHTDTQYF

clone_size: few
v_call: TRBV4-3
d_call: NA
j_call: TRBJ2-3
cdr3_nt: TGCGCCAGCAGCCAAGACTTCAGCACAGATACGCAGTATTTT
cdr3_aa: CASSQDFSTDTQYF

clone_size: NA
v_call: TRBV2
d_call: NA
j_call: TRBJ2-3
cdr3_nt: TGTGCCAGCAGAGTGGGCCCTAGCACAGATACGCAGTATTTT
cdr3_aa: CASRVGPSTDTQYF

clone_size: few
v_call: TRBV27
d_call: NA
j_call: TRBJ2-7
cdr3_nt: TGTGCCAGCAGTGAGGGGACGAACGAGCAGTACTTC
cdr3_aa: CASSEGTNEQYF

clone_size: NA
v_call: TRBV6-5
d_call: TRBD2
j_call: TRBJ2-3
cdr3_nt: TGTGCCAGCAGTTTTTCTAGCGGGGGAAGCGGAGATACGCAGTATTTT
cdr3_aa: CASSFSSGGSGDTQYF

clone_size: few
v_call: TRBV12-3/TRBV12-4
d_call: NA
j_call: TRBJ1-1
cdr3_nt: TGTGCCAGCAGTTTAGTGCGAGCAGTCAGGGAGGGGGGGACGAACACTGAAGCTTTCTTT
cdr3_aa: CASSLVRAVREGGTNTEAFF

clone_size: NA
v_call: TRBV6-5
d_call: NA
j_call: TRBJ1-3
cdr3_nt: TGTGCCAGCAGTTACTCTTTTTCAGTATCTGGAAACACCATATATTTT
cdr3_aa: CASSYSFSVSGNTIYF

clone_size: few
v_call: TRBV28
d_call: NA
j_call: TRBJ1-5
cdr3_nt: TGTGCCAGCAAGCTTAGCAATCAGCCCCAGCATTTT
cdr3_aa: CASKLSNQPQHF

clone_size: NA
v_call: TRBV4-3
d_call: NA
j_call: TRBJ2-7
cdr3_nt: TGCGCCAGCAGCGCACACATAGGACCTTTTTACGAGCAGTACTTC
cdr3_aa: CASSAHIGPFYEQYF

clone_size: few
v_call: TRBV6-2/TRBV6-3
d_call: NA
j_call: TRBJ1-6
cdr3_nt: TGTGCCAGCAAGACCGGGCCGAATTCACCCCTCCACTTT
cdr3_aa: CASKTGPNSPLHF